The 25 T cell receptor beta chains listed next were all sequenced from one sample in a study of T cells in tumors after PD-1 blockade. TCRdb keeps only in-frame clones here, not all; method: immunoSEQ multiplex PCR. The sample records about 60,000 clones, approximately 79% being singletons. The sequencing used PBMCs, collected after anti-PD-1 treatment. These receptors were collected from a human donor with basal cell carcinoma.

The chain is built from TRBV7-2 and TRBJ1-2, with D possibly matching TRBD1 (5 bases). CDR3 length: 13 amino acids. The V end was cut by 1 base, the J end by 8 bases, with 11 bases between. The V gene's germline CDR1 is SGHTA and CDR2 FQGNSA. The CDR3, as DNA: TGTGCCAGCAGCTTAGGCAGGGTGGACGGCTACACCTTC. Amino acid sequence: CASSLGRVDGYTF.

This clone was detected once. The chain combines TRBV6-4 with TRBJ2-1, with D unresolved. Trimming cost V 3 bases and J 2 bases, with 5 bases left between them. Germline CDR1 reads MRHNA; CDR2 reads SNTAGT. The length of the CDR3 is 13 residues. DNA of the CDR3: TGTGCCAGCAGTGAACTCCCCTACAATGAGCAGTTCTTC. Translated, it gives CASSELPYNEQFF.

The J gene is TRBJ1-2, the V gene TRBV4-2; no reliable D call. Germline CDR1 LGHNA, CDR2 YNFKEQ. The CDR3 covers 12 residues. Between the trimmed V and J ends, which lost 1 base and 2 bases, there was a span of 2 bases. CDR3 sequence (DNA): TGTGCCAGCAGCCAAGGCAACTATGGCTACACCTTC. Encoded protein: CASSQGNYGYTF.

The rearrangement joins TRBV12-3 or TRBV12-4 to TRBJ2-1; unclear D gene. The V and J ends lost 3 bases and 6 bases respectively, with 9 bases between them. The CDR3 extends over 13 amino acids. This CDR3 is CASSFLGFNEQFF. The CDR3 coding sequence is TGTGCCAGCAGTTTTTTGGGGTTCAATGAGCAGTTCTTC.

Only a few counts were recorded for this clone. This chain links TRBV27 with TRBJ1-1; 12 bases fit TRBD1. The CDR3 has 16 residues. CDR1 is MNHEY, CDR2 SMNVEV, per germline (reference sequence). V trimming: 3 bases; J trimming: 3 bases; junction bases outside the gene matches: 5. The CDR3 nucleotides are TGTGCCAGCAGTTTCGGGACAGGGGGCGCTTACACTGAAGCTTTCTTT. Residues: CASSFGTGGAYTEAFF.

This rearrangement joins TRBV5-4 to TRBJ1-1, with D hard to call. Germline V CDR1 and CDR2: SGHNT, YYREEE (reference sequence). The CDR3 extends over 14 amino acids. The V and J ends lost 2 bases and 1 base respectively, with 9 bases between them. The CDR3 loop reads CASSLAGRNTEAFF. The DNA of the CDR3 is TGTGCCAGCAGCTTAGCCGGGAGGAACACTGAAGCTTTCTTT.

This clone was seen a handful of times. V and J are TRBV6-4 and TRBJ1-5; no definite D call. Germline V CDR1 and CDR2: MRHNA, SNTAGT. Trimming removed 5 bases from V and 0 bases from J, with 5 bases in between. There are 13 residues in the CDR3. CDR3 region: CASSRDSNQPQHF. For the CDR3, the DNA is TGTGCCAGCAGTCGCGATAGCAATCAGCCCCAGCATTTT.

V usage is TRBV7-9 and J usage is TRBJ2-2; D remains unclear. Germline V gene data show CDR1 as SEHNR and CDR2 as FQNEAQ (reference sequence). The germline V and J ends were trimmed by 1 base and 12 bases, with 15 bases remaining between them. The CDR3 loop spans 14 amino acids. CDR3 sequence reads: CASSLESGKGKLFF. In DNA form, the CDR3 reads TGTGCCAGCAGCTTAGAGTCAGGAAAGGGAAAGCTGTTTTTT.

V is TRBV15 and J is TRBJ2-3, with D hard to call. This CDR3 has 13 residues. The V end lost 3 bases, the J end lost 5 bases, and 9 bases lay between the germline ends. The germline CDR1 and CDR2 sequences are LNHNV and YYDKDF (reference sequence). CDR3 coding DNA: TGTGCCACCAGCAGGAAAAAGGAAGATACGCAGTATTTT. Translating gives CATSRKKEDTQYF.

The chain combines TRBV29-1 with TRBJ2-7, with TRBD1 matching 9 bases. The CDR3 runs 15 residues. Germline assignment: CDR1 SQVTM and CDR2 ANQGSEA. The ends lost 5 bases at V and 2 bases at J; junction bases unmatched: 10. CDR3 residues: CSVREPGQGTYEQYF. As DNA, the CDR3 is TGCAGCGTTCGCGAACCGGGACAGGGAACCTACGAGCAGTACTTC.

The chain links TRBV19 to TRBJ2-1; TRBD2 is a possible D gene (5 bases). Deletions cut 6 bases from V and 2 bases from J, with 11 bases between. Germline CDR1 LNHDA, CDR2 SQIVND (reference sequence). The length of the CDR3 is 14 residues. In DNA, the CDR3 is TGTGCCAGTAGAGCCCGAGGGCCCTACAATGAGCAGTTCTTC. Residues: CASRARGPYNEQFF.

V is TRBV7-2 and J is TRBJ2-7; D possibly corresponds to TRBD1 (6 bases). There are 13 residues in the CDR3. The germline gives CDR1 SGHTA, CDR2 FQGNSA. V was clipped by 4 bases and J by 4 bases, with 11 bases between them. The CDR3 sequence: CASSYRETYEQYF. The CDR3 bases are TGTGCCAGCAGCTACAGGGAAACGTACGAGCAGTACTTC.

This chain connects TRBV4-1 to TRBJ1-4, with D uncertain. Trimming pared 1 base from V and 2 bases from J, leaving 14 bases between. CDR1 and CDR2 (germline): MGHRA, YSYEKL. The CDR3 is 17 residues long. The CDR3 is CASSQAPPQPTNEKLFF. For the CDR3, the DNA is TGCGCCAGCAGCCAAGCCCCTCCCCAGCCGACTAATGAAAAACTGTTTTTT.

Comment on this clone: The sample holds other DNA sequences that translate to the same CDR3. J is TRBJ2-7 and V is TRBV7-2; no firm D call. Germline CDR1 is SGHTA and CDR2 is FQGNSA. The CDR3 totals 13 residues. The germline V and J ends were trimmed by 1 base and 4 bases, with 8 bases remaining between them. CDR3: CASSLVDRYEQYF. CDR3 sequence (DNA): TGTGCCAGCAGCTTAGTCGACCGATACGAGCAGTACTTC.

The chain employs TRBV2 and TRBJ2-2; 10 nucleotides align to TRBD2. After removal of 4 bases from V and 6 bases from J, the junction contained 5 bases not matched to a gene. Germline values: CDR1 SNHLY, CDR2 FYNNEI. The CDR3 runs 15 residues. This CDR3 reads CASSVRAGGAGELFF. For the CDR3, the DNA is TGTGCCAGCAGTGTCCGAGCGGGGGGGGCCGGGGAGCTGTTTTTT.

The sample holds a few counts of this clone. The chain uses TRBV3-1 (or the pseudogene TRBV3-2) and TRBJ2-2; D is ambiguous. There are 12 residues in the CDR3. V was cut by 8 bases and J by 4 bases, with 8 bases left in between. CDR1 is LGHDT and CDR2 is YNNKEL in the germline V gene (reference sequence). This CDR3 is CASRLATGELFF. The CDR3 bases are TGTGCCAGCCGCTTAGCCACCGGGGAGCTGTTTTTT.

In this sample, this clone turned up a few times. The gene calls are TRBV12-3 or TRBV12-4 and TRBJ1-4; no reliable D call. The CDR3 runs to 11 residues. Trimming left V 3 bases short and J 7 bases short, with 3 bases between. CDR3 loop: CASSFSEKLFF. As DNA, the CDR3 is TGTGCCAGCAGTTTTAGTGAAAAACTGTTTTTT.

The V and J genes are TRBV4-1 and TRBJ1-2; D ambiguous. Germline V gene data show CDR1 as MGHRA and CDR2 as YSYEKL. The CDR3 loop spans 15 amino acids. With 2 bases removed from V and 3 bases from J, the gap between germline ends came to 13 bases. CDR3: CASSQQPWTYYGYTF. The CDR3 bases are TGCGCCAGCAGCCAACAACCGTGGACCTACTATGGCTACACCTTC.

The chain has TRBV28 and TRBJ1-2; 7 bases agree with TRBD1. Germline V gene lookup returns CDR1 MDHEN and CDR2 SYDVKM. This CDR3 has 14 amino acids. V was pared by 2 bases and J by 4 bases, with 4 bases of the junction left unmatched. CDR3 DNA sequence: TGTGCCAGCAGTTTAGCCAGGGGGTCCTATGGCTACACCTTC. Its translation: CASSLARGSYGYTF.

This chain connects TRBV5-1 to TRBJ2-3; 9 bases fit TRBD1. Unmatched junction bases numbered 8, after V lost 2 bases and J lost 4 bases. This CDR3 has 16 residues. Germline V gene sequence: CDR1 SGHRS, CDR2 YFSETQ. The chain's CDR3 is CASSLIGQGTADTQYF. The CDR3 region has the DNA TGCGCCAGCAGCTTAATCGGACAGGGGACCGCAGATACGCAGTATTTT. The full variable domain, its missing parts supplied by reference TRBV5-1 and TRBJ2-3, is KAGVTQTPRYLIKTRGQQVTLSCSPISGHRSVSWYQQTPGQGLQFLFEYFSETQRNKGNFPGRFSGRQFSNSRSEMNVSTLELGDSALYLCASSLIGQGTADTQYFGPGTRLTVL.

The chain has TRBV7-2 and TRBJ2-7; no clear D gene. The CDR3 spans 15 residues. Germline V gives CDR1 SGHTA, CDR2 FQGNSA. Trimming cost V 1 base and J 4 bases, with 14 bases left between them. CDR3 bases: TGTGCCAGCAGCTTAGAAACAGTTTGGGTTTACGAGCAGTACTTC. This translates into CASSLETVWVYEQYF.

The chain is built from TRBV19 and TRBJ2-1; 7 bases are shared with TRBD2. CDR1 and CDR2 from the germline V gene are LNHDA and SQIVND (reference sequence). This CDR3 comprises 15 residues. V shed 5 bases, J shed 9 bases, and the junction held 13 bases outside the gene matches. The CDR3 DNA sequence: TGTGCCAGTAGTTATGGTGGGGGGATAGCGGGTGAGCAGTTCTTC. Protein sequence: CASSYGGGIAGEQFF.

The chain combines TRBV2 with TRBJ2-7, with D perhaps TRBD1 (6 bases). There are 17 residues in the CDR3. Deletions cut 7 bases from V and 4 bases from J, with 26 bases between. CDR1 and CDR2 from the germline V gene are SNHLY and FYNNEI. For the CDR3, the DNA is TGTGCCAGCAACACCCCCGCCCCCGGACAGACCCTTTACGAGCAGTACTTC. It yields the protein CASNTPAPGQTLYEQYF.

The CDR3 nucleotides are TGCGCCAGCAGCTACGCGGCAGGGGGCAACACTGAAGCTTTCTTT. Amino acid sequence: CASSYAAGGNTEAFF. The genes are TRBV5-1 and TRBJ1-1; 8 bases are shared with TRBD1. Germline V gene data show CDR1 as SGHRS and CDR2 as YFSETQ. The CDR3 is 15 residues long. V shed 3 bases and J 2 bases; nucleotides not matched to a gene: 6.

This chain joins TRBV3-1 (or the pseudogene TRBV3-2) and TRBJ1-3; no definite D call. The CDR3 length is 15 residues. The ends were cut back, 6 bases at V and 4 bases at J, with 16 bases in the middle. Germline CDR1 and CDR2: LGHDT and YNNKEL (reference sequence). The CDR3 region is CASSQNLLSGNTIYF. CDR3 sequence (DNA): TGTGCCAGCAGTCAAAACCTCCTCTCCGGAAACACCATATATTTT.